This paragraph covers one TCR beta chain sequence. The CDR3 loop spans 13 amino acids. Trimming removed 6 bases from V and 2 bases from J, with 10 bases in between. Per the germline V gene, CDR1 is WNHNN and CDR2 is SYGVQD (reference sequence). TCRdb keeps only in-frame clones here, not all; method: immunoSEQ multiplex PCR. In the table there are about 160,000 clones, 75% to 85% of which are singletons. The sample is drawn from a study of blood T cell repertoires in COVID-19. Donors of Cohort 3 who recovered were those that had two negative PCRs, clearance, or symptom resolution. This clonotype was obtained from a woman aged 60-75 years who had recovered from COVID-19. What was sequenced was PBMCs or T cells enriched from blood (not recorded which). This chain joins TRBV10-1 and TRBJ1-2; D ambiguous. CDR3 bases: TGCGCCAGCAGCCTCGATCTAAACTATGGCTACACCTTC. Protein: CASSLDLNYGYTF.